The entry below describes one T cell receptor (beta chain). Its antigen is undetermined. The CDR3 length is 15 residues. V lost 0 bases and J 5 bases, leaving 12 bases between the germline ends. Per germline, CDR1 SGHTA and CDR2 FQGTGA. TCRdb reprocessed the 5' RACE reads with MiXCR, giving one entry per CDR3 protein. Of about 270,000 distinct CDR3 sequences detected, 15% to 20% appear once; the ten largest clones hold 23%. The entry originates in a study of T-cell memory formation after mild COVID-19. About the study: TCR clusters were largely donor specific. Study-level points and caveats: Chiefly within CM and EM were the contracting CD4+ clones; CD8+ ones were within EMRA.

The specimen was PBMCs or a T cell subset sorted from them (not recorded which). This chain connects TRBV7-3 to TRBJ2-3; D may match TRBD1 or TRBD2 (5 bases each). The origin of this receptor is a man between 18 and 29 years old who had mild COVID-19 (a few samples of this study predate the infection). Cell type and time point are not known. The CDR3 sequence is CASSLTWDPGDTQYF. The CDR3 DNA follows: TGTGCCAGCAGCTTAACCTGGGACCCCGGAGATACGCAGTATTTT.